This T cell receptor (beta chain) was obtained from a study of Tregs in tolerant kidney transplant recipients. The V end lost 3 bases, the J end lost 8 bases, and 19 bases lay between the germline ends. The CDR3 sequence is 16 residues long. CDR1 is KGHSH and CDR2 is LQKENI in the germline V gene. A word on this clone: With the read ending 3 residues before the CDR3 end, the germline J gene is used to fill in that end.

Here immunoSEQ multiplex PCR was the method, and the copy in TCRdb shows in-frame clones only, minus some. Its clone listing holds more than 6,000 clones. Recipients received nonmyeloablative bone marrow transplants from related graft donors, with transient mixed chimerism. The chain has TRBV18 and TRBJ1-4; D perhaps matches TRBD1 (5 bases). The origin of this receptor is a human patient who received a combined kidney and bone marrow transplant. T cells may partly derive from the graft donor. Material: CD4+ T cells from blood (PBMCs), obtained 6 months after the transplant. The CDR3 region is CASSPIRQKDDEKLFF. The sequenced part of the CDR3 DNA is TGTGCCAGCTCACCGATAAGACAGAAGGATGACGAAAAA.